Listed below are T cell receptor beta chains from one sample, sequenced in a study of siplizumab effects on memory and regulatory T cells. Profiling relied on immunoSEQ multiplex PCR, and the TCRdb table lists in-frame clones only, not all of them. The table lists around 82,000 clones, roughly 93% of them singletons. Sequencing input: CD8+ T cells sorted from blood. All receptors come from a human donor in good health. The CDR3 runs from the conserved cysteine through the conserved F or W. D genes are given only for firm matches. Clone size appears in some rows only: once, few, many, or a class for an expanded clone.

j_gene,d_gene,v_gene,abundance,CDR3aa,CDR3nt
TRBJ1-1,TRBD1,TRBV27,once,CASSFQGAIDTEAFF,TGTGCCAGCAGTTTTCAGGGGGCCATAGACACTGAAGCTTTCTTT
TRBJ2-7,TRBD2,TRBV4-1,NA,CASSPGGGGYEQYF,TGCGCCAGCAGCCCGGGAGGGGGTGGCTACGAGCAGTACTTC
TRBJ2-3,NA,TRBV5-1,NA,CASSLRGYYTDTQYF,TGCGCCAGCAGCTTGCGGGGTTACTACACAGATACGCAGTATTTT
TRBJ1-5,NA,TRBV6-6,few,CASSQDRPDQPQHF,TGTGCCAGCAGTCAGGACAGACCTGATCAGCCCCAGCATTTT
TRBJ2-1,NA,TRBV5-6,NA,CASSLGFGDNEQFF,TGTGCCAGCAGCTTGGGGTTCGGGGACAATGAGCAGTTCTTC
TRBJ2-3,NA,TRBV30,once,CAWSSSLGDTQYF,TGTGCCTGGAGCTCCTCATTAGGAGATACGCAGTATTTT
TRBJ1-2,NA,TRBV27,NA,CASSLSRGHGYTF,TGTGCCAGCAGTTTATCTCGGGGGCATGGCTACACCTTC
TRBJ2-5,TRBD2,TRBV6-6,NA,CASRPWEGRDQETQYF,TGTGCCAGCAGGCCATGGGAGGGGAGGGACCAAGAGACCCAGTACTTC
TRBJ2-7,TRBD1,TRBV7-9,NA,CASSHRDRAYEQYF,TGTGCCAGCAGCCACCGGGACAGGGCCTACGAGCAGTACTTC
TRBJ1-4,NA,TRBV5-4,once,CASRLRDTLFF,TGTGCCAGCAGGCTCCGGGACACCCTTTTTTTT
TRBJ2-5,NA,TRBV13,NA,CASSLRTLQETQYF,TGTGCCAGCAGCTTACGGACGCTACAAGAGACCCAGTACTTC
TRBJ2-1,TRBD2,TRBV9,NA,CASTGGTSAWGEQFF,TGTGCCTCAACGGGCGGGACTAGCGCCTGGGGTGAGCAGTTCTTC
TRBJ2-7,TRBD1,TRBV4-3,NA,CASSLGQGSYEQYF,TGCGCCAGCAGCCTCGGACAGGGCTCCTACGAGCAGTACTTC
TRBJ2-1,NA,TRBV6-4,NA,CASSDQGGSYNEQFF,TGTGCCAGCAGTGATCAGGGGGGCTCCTACAATGAGCAGTTCTTC
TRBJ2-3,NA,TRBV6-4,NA,CASSDEDTQYF,TGTGCCAGCAGTGACGAAGATACGCAGTATTTT
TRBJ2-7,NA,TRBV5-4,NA,CASSLEVGETYEQYF,TGTGCCAGCAGCTTGGAGGTGGGAGAAACCTACGAGCAGTACTTC
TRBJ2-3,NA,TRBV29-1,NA,CSVENFTDTQYF,TGCAGCGTTGAGAACTTCACAGATACGCAGTATTTT
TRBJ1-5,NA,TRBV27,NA,CASSLGQGQQPQHF,TGTGCCAGCAGTTTAGGTCAGGGGCAACAGCCCCAGCATTTT
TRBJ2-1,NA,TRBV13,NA,CASSMDGSSYNEQFF,TGTGCCAGCAGCATGGACGGGAGCTCCTACAATGAGCAGTTCTTC
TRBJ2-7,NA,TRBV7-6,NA,CASGTPGDEQYF,TGTGCCAGCGGCACCCCGGGGGACGAGCAGTACTTC
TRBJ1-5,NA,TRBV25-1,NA,CASSDVGGSNQPQHF,TGTGCCAGCAGTGACGTGGGGGGTTCGAATCAGCCCCAGCATTTT
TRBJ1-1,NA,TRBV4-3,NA,CASSQDWTPPNTEAFF,TGCGCCAGCAGCCAAGATTGGACCCCGCCGAACACTGAAGCTTTCTTT
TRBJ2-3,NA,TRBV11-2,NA,CASSPLPGLSTDTQYF,TGTGCCAGCAGTCCACTGCCGGGACTGAGCACAGATACGCAGTATTTT
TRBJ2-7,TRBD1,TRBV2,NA,CASRPGQGEYEQYF,TGTGCCAGCAGACCGGGACAGGGCGAGTACGAGCAGTACTTC
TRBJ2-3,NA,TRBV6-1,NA,CASSEVSVTDTQYF,TGTGCCAGCAGTGAGGTTTCAGTGACAGATACGCAGTATTTT
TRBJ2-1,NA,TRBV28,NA,CASAGRSSYNEQFF,TGTGCCTCGGCCGGGCGGAGCTCCTACAATGAGCAGTTCTTC